The sequence of this T cell receptor (beta chain) was determined in a study of blood T cell repertoires in COVID-19. Across the whole study: From the United States, Italy and Spain came samples of acute and convalescent COVID-19. T cells, B-cell-depleted T cells, or PBMCs supplied cDNA or gDNA.

Using immunoSEQ multiplex PCR, the repertoire was profiled, and TCRdb retains in-frame clones only, with some absent. This repertoire shows around 180,000 clones, 70% to 90% found once; its top ten account for around 3.3%. Trimming removed 7 bases at V and 3 bases at J, with 5 bases between. The CDR3 covers 10 residues. The germline CDR1 and CDR2 sequences are SGHNT and YYREEE (reference sequence). The sequencing input was peripheral blood. This receptor was identified in a man in his sixties with acute or convalescent COVID-19. The V call is TRBV5-4, the J call TRBJ2-7; no reliable D call. CDR3 region: CASRGYEQYF. The CDR3 region has the DNA TGTGCCAGCCGAGGCTACGAGCAGTACTTC.